The source of this T cell receptor beta chain is a study of graft-versus-host responses after intestinal transplantation. Study summary: Multivisceral, liver-intestinal, or isolated intestinal transplants were performed in recipients. Tacrolimus and steroids were given for 3 to 4 years to all recipients after anti-thymocyte globulin induction.

J was trimmed by 8 bases and V by 8 bases; bases with no gene match: 7. CDR1 and CDR2 (germline): MNHEY, SMNVEV (reference sequence). The CDR3 consists of 14 residues. The method was immunoSEQ multiplex PCR; TCRdb's version includes in-frame clones alone and lacks a portion of them. This table has approximately 38,000 clones, roughly four fifths appearing once. Study-wide points: Association was observed between peak circulating GvH clone levels and early post-transplant HvG declines. GvH clones surfaced in recipient marrow, some emerging earlier in ileum or blood.

In the case of this clone: Its antigen is still unknown.

Sequenced material: PBMCs, taken roughly 1,000 days after transplant. The TCR comes from a human patient who received an intestinal transplant, so some T cells may come from the graft donor. J is TRBJ2-4 and V is TRBV27; 12 nucleotides line up with TRBD2. The CDR3 DNA follows: TGTGCCAGCGCTAGCGGGGGGGCTGGTGACATTCAGTACTTC. Encoded protein: CASASGGAGDIQYF.